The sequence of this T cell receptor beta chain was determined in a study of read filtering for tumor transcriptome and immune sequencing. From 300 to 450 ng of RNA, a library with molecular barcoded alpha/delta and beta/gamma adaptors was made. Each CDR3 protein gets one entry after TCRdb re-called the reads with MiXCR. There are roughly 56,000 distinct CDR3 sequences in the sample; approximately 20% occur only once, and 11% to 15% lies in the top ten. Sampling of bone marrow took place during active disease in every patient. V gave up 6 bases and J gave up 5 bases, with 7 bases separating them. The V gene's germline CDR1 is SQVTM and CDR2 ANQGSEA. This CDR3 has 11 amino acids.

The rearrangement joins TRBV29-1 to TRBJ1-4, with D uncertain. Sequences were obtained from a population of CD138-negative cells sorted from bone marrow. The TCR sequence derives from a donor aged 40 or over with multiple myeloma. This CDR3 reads CSVTWNEKLFF. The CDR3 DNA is TGCAGCGTAACCTGGAATGAAAAACTGTTTTTT.